This entry concerns a single TCR beta chain. Its antigen is not known. Some clones are missing from TCRdb's copy, which holds only in-frame ones; the method was immunoSEQ multiplex PCR. The table lists 150,000 or so clones, around 93% of them singletons. The record originates from a study of T cell responses to AZD1222 COVID-19 vaccine. General study results and limits: Repertoire sampling was restricted to post-peak T cell response timepoints. Compared with day 0, the breadth and depth of the Spike-specific TCR repertoire rose significantly after two doses of AZD1222.

The sequenced sample was peripheral blood, obtained on day 0 of AZD1222 vaccination. The sequence was collected from an adult in good health.

The CDR3 sequence: CSAAGGSSYEQYF. Written as DNA, the CDR3 is TGCAGCGCCGCCGGAGGAAGCTCCTACGAGCAGTACTTC. The chain uses TRBV29-1 and TRBJ2-7; possible D gene TRBD2, 5 bases. Germline loops: CDR1 SQVTM, CDR2 ANQGSEA. V was shortened by 7 bases and J by 0 bases, with 13 bases between the two germline ends. The CDR3 is 13 residues long.